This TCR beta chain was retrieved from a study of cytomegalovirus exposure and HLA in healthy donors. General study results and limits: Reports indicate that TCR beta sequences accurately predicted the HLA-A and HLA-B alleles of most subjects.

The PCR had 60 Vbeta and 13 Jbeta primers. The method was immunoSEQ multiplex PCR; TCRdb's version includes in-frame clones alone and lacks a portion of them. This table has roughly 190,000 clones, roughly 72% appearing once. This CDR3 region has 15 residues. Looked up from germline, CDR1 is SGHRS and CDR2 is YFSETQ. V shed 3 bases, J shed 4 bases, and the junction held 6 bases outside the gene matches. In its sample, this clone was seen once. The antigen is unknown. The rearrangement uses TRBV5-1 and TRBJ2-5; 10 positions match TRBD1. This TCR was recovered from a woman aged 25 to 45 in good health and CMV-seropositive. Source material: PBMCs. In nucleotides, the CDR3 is TGCGCCAGCAGCTCTCTGACAGGGGGCTTAGAGACCCAGTACTTC. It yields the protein CASSSLTGGLETQYF.